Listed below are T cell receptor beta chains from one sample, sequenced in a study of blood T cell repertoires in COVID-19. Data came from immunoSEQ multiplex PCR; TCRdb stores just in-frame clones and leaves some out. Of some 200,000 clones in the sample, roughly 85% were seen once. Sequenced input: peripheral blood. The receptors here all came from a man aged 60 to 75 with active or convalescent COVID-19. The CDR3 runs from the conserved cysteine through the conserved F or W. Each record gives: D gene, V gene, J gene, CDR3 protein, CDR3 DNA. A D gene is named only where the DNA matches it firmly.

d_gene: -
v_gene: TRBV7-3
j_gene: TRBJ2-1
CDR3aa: CASSSGAINEQFF
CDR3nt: TGTGCCAGCAGCTCCGGTGCGATTAATGAGCAGTTCTTC

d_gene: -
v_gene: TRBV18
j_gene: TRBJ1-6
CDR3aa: CASSPRPVQGSYNSPLHF
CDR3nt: TGTGCCAGCTCACCAAGACCCGTACAGGGTTCCTATAATTCACCCCTCCACTTT

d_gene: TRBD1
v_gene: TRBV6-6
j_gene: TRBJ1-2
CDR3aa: CASSGDRGLGYTF
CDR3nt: TGTGCCAGCAGTGGGGACAGGGGGCTCGGCTACACCTTC

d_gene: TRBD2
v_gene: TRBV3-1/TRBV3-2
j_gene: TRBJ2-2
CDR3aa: CASSQDRPTSGGDANTGELFF
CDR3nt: TGTGCCAGCAGCCAAGACCGCCCGACTAGCGGGGGGGACGCGAACACCGGGGAGCTGTTTTTT

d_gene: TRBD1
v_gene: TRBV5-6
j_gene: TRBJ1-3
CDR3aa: CASSWGGQVSSGNTIYF
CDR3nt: TGTGCCAGCAGCTGGGGGGGACAGGTTTCTTCTGGAAACACCATATATTTT

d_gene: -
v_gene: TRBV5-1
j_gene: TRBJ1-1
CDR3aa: CASSLGGGWTEAFF
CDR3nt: TGCGCCAGCAGCTTGGGAGGGGGATGGACTGAAGCTTTCTTT

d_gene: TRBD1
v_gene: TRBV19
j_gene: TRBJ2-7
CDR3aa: CASSPDRGTYEQYF
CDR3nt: TGTGCCAGTAGTCCGGACAGGGGTACCTACGAGCAGTACTTC

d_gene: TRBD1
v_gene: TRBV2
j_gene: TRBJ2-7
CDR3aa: CASSRDRKLLDEQYF
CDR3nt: TGTGCCAGCAGCCGGGACAGGAAACTTCTTGACGAGCAGTACTTC

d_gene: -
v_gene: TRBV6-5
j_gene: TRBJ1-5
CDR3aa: CASKPVYSNQPQHF
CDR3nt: TGTGCCAGCAAGCCCGTTTATAGCAATCAGCCCCAGCATTTT

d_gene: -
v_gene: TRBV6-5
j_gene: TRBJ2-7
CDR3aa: CASSYIQSSYEQYF
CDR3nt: TGTGCCAGCAGTTACATACAGAGCTCCTACGAGCAGTACTTC

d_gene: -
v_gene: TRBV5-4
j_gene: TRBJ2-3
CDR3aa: CASSSKATDTQYF
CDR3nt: TGTGCCAGCAGCTCGAAAGCCACAGATACGCAGTATTTT

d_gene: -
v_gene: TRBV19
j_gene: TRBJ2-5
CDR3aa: CASGGAGSQETQYF
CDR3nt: TGTGCCAGCGGGGGTGCGGGGTCACAAGAGACCCAGTACTTC